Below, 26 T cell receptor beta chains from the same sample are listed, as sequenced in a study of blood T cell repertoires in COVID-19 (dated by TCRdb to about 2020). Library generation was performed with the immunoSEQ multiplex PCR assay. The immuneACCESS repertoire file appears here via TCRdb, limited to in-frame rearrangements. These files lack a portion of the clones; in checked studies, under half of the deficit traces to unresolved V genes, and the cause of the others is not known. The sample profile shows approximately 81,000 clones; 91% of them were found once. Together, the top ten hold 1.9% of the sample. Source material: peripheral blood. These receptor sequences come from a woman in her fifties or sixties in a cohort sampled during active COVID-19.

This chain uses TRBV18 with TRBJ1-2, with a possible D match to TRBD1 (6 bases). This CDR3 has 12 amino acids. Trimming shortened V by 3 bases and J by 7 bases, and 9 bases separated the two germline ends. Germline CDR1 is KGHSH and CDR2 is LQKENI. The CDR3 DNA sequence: TGTGCCAGCTCACCCAGGGGCGGTGGCTACACCTTC. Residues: CASSPRGGGYTF.

The CDR3 is CASSPSGGARETQYF. The CDR3 region has the DNA TGTGCCAGCAGCCCTAGCGGGGGGGCCAGAGAGACCCAGTACTTC. The rearrangement joins TRBV7-3 to TRBJ2-5; 12 positions agree with TRBD2. Germline V gene data show CDR1 as SGHTA and CDR2 as FQGTGA. This CDR3 is 15 amino acids long. V lost 5 bases and J lost 4; bases outside the gene matches: 5.

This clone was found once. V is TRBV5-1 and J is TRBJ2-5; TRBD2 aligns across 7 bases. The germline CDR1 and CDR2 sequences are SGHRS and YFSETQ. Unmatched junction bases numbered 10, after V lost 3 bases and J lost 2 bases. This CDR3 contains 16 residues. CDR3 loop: CASSSGRDYTQETQYF. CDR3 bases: TGCGCCAGCAGCTCCGGCCGGGACTACACTCAAGAGACCCAGTACTTC.

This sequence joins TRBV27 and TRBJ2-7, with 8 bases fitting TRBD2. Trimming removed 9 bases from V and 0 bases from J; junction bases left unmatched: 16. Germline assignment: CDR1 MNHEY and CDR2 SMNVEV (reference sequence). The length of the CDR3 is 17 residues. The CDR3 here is CARAYIAGSSPSYEQYF. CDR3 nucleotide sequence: TGTGCCAGAGCTTATATAGCGGGGTCATCCCCCTCCTACGAGCAGTACTTC.

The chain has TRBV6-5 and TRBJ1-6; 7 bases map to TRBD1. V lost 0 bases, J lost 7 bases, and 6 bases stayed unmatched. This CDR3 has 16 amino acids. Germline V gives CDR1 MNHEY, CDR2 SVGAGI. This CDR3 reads CASSYSLGTANSPLHF. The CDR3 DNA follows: TGTGCCAGCAGTTACTCGTTGGGGACAGCGAATTCACCCCTCCACTTT.

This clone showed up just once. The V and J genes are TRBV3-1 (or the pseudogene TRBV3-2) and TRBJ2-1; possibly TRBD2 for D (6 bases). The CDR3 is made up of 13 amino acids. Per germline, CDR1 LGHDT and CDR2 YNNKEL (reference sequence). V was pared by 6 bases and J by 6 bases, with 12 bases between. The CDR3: CASRAGISNEQFF. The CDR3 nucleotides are TGTGCCAGCAGGGCGGGAATTAGCAATGAGCAGTTCTTC.

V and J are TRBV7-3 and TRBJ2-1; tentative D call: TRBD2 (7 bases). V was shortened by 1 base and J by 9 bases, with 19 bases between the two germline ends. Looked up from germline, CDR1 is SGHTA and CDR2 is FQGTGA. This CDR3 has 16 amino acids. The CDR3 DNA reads TGTGCCAGCAGCTTAAATGGGGGGGCCGTCGTCGGTGAGCAGTTCTTC. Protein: CASSLNGGAVVGEQFF.

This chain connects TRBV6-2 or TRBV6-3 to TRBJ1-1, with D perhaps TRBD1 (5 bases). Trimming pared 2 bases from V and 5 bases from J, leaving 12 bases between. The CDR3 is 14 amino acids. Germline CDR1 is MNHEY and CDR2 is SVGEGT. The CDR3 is CASSYVGRGTEAFF. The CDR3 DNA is TGTGCCAGCAGTTACGTGGGGAGGGGAACTGAAGCTTTCTTT.

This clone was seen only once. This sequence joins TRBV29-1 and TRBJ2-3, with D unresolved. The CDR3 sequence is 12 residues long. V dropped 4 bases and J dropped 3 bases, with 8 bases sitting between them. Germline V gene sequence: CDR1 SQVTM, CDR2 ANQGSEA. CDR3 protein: CSVVETTDTQYF. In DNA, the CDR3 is TGCAGCGTTGTTGAGACTACAGATACGCAGTATTTT.

CDR3 nucleotide sequence: TGTGCCTGGACCAAACCCGGGACAGGCGCTAAAGGCCACGAGCAGTACTTC. Protein sequence: CAWTKPGTGAKGHEQYF. The V and J genes are TRBV30 and TRBJ2-7, with 8 bases identical to TRBD1. This CDR3 has 17 amino acids. V lost 4 bases, J lost 5 bases, and 19 bases stayed unmatched. From germline, CDR1 is GTSNPN and CDR2 SVGIG (reference sequence).

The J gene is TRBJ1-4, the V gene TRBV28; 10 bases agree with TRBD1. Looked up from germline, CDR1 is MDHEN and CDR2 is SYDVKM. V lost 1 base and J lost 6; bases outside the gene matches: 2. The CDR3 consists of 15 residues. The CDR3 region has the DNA TGTGCCAGCAGTTTATTGGGACAGGGGTATGAAAAACTGTTTTTT. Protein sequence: CASSLLGQGYEKLFF.

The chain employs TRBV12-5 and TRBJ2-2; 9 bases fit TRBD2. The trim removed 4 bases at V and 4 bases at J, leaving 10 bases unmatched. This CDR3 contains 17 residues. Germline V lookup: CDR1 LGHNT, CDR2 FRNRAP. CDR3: CASGSPLGAGGTGELFF. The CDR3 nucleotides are TGTGCTAGTGGTTCCCCACTCGGAGCGGGAGGCACCGGGGAGCTGTTTTTT.

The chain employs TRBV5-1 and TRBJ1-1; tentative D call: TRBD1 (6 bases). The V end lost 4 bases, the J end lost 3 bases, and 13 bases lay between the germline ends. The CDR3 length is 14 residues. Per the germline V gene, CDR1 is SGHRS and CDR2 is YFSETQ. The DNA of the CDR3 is TGCGCCAGCAGCCCCACAGGGAGGGACACTGAAGCTTTCTTT. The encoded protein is CASSPTGRDTEAFF.

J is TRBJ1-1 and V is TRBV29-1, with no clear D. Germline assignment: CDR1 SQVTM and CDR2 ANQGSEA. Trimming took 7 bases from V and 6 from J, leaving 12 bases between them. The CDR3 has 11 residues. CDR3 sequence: CSGGQRAEAFF. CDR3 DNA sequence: TGCAGCGGTGGTCAGAGGGCTGAAGCTTTCTTT.

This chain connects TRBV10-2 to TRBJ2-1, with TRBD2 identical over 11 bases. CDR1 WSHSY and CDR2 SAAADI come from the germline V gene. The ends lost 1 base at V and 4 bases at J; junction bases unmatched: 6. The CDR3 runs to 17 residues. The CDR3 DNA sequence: TGCGCCAGCAGTGAGTTGATAGCGGGAGGGCTATACAATGAGCAGTTCTTC. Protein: CASSELIAGGLYNEQFF.

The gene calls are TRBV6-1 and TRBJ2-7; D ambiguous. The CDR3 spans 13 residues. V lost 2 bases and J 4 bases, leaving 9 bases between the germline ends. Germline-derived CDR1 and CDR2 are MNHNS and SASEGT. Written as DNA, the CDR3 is TGTGCCAGCAGTGAAAACGATGAGTACGAGCAGTACTTC. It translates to CASSENDEYEQYF.

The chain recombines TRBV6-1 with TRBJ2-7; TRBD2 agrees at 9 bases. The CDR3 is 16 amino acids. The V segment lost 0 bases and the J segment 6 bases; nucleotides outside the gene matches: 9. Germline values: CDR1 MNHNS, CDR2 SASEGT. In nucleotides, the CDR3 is TGTGCCAGCAGTGAAGCTAGCGGGGGTGGGTTGGGCGAGCAGTACTTC. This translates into CASSEASGGGLGEQYF.

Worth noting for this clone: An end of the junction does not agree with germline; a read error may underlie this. CDR3 sequence: CASSLGQGINNEQFF. DNA for the CDR3: TGTGCCAGCAGTTTGGGACAGGGGATTAACAATGAGCAGTTCTTC. The chain carries TRBV5-4 and TRBJ2-1; TRBD1 agrees at 10 bases. Germline assignment: CDR1 SGHNT and CDR2 YYREEE (reference sequence). This CDR3 has 15 residues.

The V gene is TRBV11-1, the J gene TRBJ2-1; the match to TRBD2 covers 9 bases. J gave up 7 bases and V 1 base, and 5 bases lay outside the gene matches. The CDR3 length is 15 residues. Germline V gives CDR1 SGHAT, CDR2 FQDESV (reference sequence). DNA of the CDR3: TGTGCCAGCAGCTTAGGAAGTAGCGGGGGAAATGAGCAGTTCTTC. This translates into CASSLGSSGGNEQFF.

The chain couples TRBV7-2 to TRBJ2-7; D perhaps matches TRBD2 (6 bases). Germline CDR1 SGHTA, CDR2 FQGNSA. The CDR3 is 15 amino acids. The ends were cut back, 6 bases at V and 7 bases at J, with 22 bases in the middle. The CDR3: CASSPIGGRLQEQYF. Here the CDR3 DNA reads TGTGCCAGCAGTCCTATCGGTGGGAGGCTACAGGAGCAGTACTTC.

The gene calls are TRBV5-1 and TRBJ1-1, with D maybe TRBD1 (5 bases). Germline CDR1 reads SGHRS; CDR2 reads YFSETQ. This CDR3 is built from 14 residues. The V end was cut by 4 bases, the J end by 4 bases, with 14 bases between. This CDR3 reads CASSPQFGGTEAFF. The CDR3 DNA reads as TGCGCCAGCAGCCCCCAGTTCGGGGGCACTGAAGCTTTCTTT.

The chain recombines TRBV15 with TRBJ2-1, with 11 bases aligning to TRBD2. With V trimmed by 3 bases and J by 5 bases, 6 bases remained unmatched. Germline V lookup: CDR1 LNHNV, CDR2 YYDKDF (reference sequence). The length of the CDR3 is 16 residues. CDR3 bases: TGTGCCACCAGCAGGCAGGGACTAGCGGCCCACAATGAGCAGTTCTTC. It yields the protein CATSRQGLAAHNEQFF. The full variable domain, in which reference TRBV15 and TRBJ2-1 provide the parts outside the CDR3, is DAMVIQNPRYQVTQFGKPVTLSCSQTLNHNVMYWYQQKSSQAPKLLFHYYDKDFNNEADTPDNFQSRRPNTSFCFLDIRSPGLGDTAMYLCATSRQGLAAHNEQFFGPGTRLTVL.

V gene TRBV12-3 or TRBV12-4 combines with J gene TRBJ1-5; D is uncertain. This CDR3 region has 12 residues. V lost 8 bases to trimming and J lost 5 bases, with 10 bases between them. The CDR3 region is CASCRYDQPQHF. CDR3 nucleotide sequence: TGTGCCAGCTGCCGGTATGATCAGCCCCAGCATTTT.

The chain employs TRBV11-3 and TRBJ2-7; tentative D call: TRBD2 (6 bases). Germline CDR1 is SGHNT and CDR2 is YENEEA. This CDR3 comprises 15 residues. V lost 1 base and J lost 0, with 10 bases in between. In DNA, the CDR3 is TGTGCCAGCAGCTTAGCCGGAGGGCCCTCCTACGAGCAGTACTTC. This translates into CASSLAGGPSYEQYF.

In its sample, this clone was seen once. The CDR3 loop is CASSPMANQPQHF. CDR3 nucleotide sequence: TGTGCCAGCAGTCCCATGGCAAATCAGCCCCAGCATTTT. The J gene is TRBJ1-5, the V gene TRBV27; no clear D gene. Deletions cut 5 bases from V and 4 bases from J, with 9 bases between. Per germline, CDR1 MNHEY and CDR2 SMNVEV (reference sequence). This CDR3 contains 13 residues.

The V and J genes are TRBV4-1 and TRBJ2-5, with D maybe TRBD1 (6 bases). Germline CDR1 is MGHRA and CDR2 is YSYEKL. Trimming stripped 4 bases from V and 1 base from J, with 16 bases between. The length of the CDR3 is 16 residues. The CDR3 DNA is TGCGCCAGCAGCCCCGTGGGGGCGGACCTCCAAGAGACCCAGTACTTC. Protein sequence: CASSPVGADLQETQYF.